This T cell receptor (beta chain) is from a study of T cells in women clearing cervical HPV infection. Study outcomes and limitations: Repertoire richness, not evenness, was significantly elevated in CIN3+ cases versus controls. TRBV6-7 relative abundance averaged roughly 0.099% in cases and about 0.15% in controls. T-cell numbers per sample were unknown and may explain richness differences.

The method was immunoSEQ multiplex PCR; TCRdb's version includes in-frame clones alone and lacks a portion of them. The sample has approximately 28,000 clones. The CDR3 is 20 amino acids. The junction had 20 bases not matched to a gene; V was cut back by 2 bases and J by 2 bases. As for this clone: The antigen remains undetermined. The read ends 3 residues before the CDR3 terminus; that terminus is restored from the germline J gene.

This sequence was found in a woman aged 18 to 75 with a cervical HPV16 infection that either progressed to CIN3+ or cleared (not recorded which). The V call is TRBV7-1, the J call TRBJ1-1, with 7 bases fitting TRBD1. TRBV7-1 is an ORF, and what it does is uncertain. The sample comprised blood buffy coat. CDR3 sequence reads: CASSSHRYRDRVFSNTEAFF. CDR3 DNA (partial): TGTGCCAGCAGCTCACATAGATACCGGGACAGAGTCTTTTCTAACACTGAA.